This record looks at one T cell receptor (beta chain) sequence and its context. This sample is drawn from a study of blood T cell repertoires in COVID-19. From germline, CDR1 is GTSNPN and CDR2 SVGIG (reference sequence). This CDR3 is 15 amino acids long. Germline trimming cut 2 bases from V and 3 bases from J; bases unmatched to any gene: 6. The assay was immunoSEQ multiplex PCR, and TCRdb's table has in-frame clones only and misses some. The data show roughly 60,000 clones, 84% seen once. This clonotype was sampled from a woman aged 55-69 years with acute or convalescent COVID-19. The V and J genes are TRBV30 and TRBJ2-5, with 10 bases aligning to TRBD1. Material: peripheral blood. The CDR3 DNA is TGTGCCTGGAGTCCGGGACAGGGGACCAAAGAGACCCAGTACTTC. This gives the protein CAWSPGQGTKETQYF.